The 20 T cell receptor beta chains below were found in one sample sequenced in a study of blood T cells in healthy people across ages. The use of a sample-barcoded 5' primer and a J-beta primer mix characterized a second PCR of roughly 6 to 12 cycles. TCRdb re-called the 5' RACE reads through MiXCR, storing one row per CDR3 protein. Of about 1.1 million distinct CDR3 sequences detected, approximately 38% appear once; the ten largest clones hold around 13%. Material for sequencing was blood. The receptors were gathered from a man between 18 and 29 years old in good health.

This chain uses TRBV7-2 with TRBJ2-1; D gene uncertain. Germline CDR1 and CDR2: SGHTA and FQGNSA. V was pared by 3 bases and J by 2 bases, with 5 bases between. The CDR3 length is 13 residues. CDR3 region: CASSFDTYNEQFF. The CDR3, as DNA: TGTGCCAGCAGCTTTGACACCTACAATGAGCAGTTCTTC.

This chain uses TRBV2 with TRBJ1-1, with a weak D call TRBD1 (5 bases). The CDR3 runs 14 residues. V was clipped by 4 bases and J by 1 base, with 10 bases between them. From germline, CDR1 is SNHLY and CDR2 FYNNEI. CDR3 coding DNA: TGTGCCAGCAGTGCGGACACCCCGAACACTGAAGCTTTCTTT. Translation: CASSADTPNTEAFF. Supplemented by reference TRBV2 and TRBJ1-1, the full variable domain reads EPEVTQTPSHQVTQMGQEVILRCVPISNHLYFYWYRQILGQKVEFLVSFYNNEISEKSEIFDDQFSVERPDGSNFTLKIRSTKLEDSAMYFCASSADTPNTEAFFGQGTRLTVV.

About this clonotype: An end of the junction does not agree with germline; a read error may underlie this. The V call is TRBV7-9, the J call TRBJ1-2; D unresolved. Germline V CDR1 and CDR2: SEHNR, FQNEAQ (reference sequence). The CDR3 runs to 14 residues. CDR3 sequence (DNA): TGTGTCAGCAGCCCGGCGGGGAGTCTACCGGGCTACACCTTC. This encodes CVSSPAGSLPGYTF.

This clonotype was recorded once. This chain uses TRBV5-1 with TRBJ2-5; 8 positions agree with TRBD1. The CDR3 is 15 amino acids. Germline V gene data show CDR1 as SGHRS and CDR2 as YFSETQ. V was clipped by 2 bases and J by 2 bases; unmatched bases: 5. CDR3 nucleotide sequence: TGCGCCAGCAGCTTCCGGACAGGGAGGCAAGAGACCCAGTACTTC. Protein sequence: CASSFRTGRQETQYF.

This clonotype turned up a few times. This chain uses TRBV2 with TRBJ1-1; D is possibly TRBD1 (6 bases). There are 14 residues in the CDR3. Trimming took 4 bases from V and 4 from J, leaving 13 bases between them. Germline lookup yields CDR1 SNHLY and CDR2 FYNNEI. The CDR3: CASSGQGMVTEAFF. The CDR3 nucleotides read TGTGCCAGCAGTGGTCAGGGGATGGTCACTGAAGCTTTCTTT.

This clonotype was counted between two and nine times. The chain has TRBV5-1 and TRBJ2-7; D is possibly TRBD1 (5 bases). Trimming removed 3 bases at V and 7 bases at J, with 11 bases between. Germline CDR1 reads SGHRS; CDR2 reads YFSETQ. There are 12 residues in the CDR3. This chain's CDR3 is CASSYGQREQYF. CDR3 coding DNA: TGCGCCAGCAGCTACGGACAAAGAGAGCAGTACTTC.

This clonotype has more than one count but fewer than ten. The chain is built from TRBV14 and TRBJ2-1; maybe TRBD2 (6 bases). CDR1 and CDR2 (germline): SGHDN, FVKESK. Between the trimmed V and J ends, which lost 0 bases and 12 bases, there was a span of 15 bases. This CDR3 comprises 14 residues. CDR3 DNA sequence: TGTGCCAGCAGCCAAGATTTGGGGGGAATTTGGCAGTTCTTC. This encodes CASSQDLGGIWQFF.

This clonotype was recorded many times. The V and J genes are TRBV5-1 and TRBJ2-1; the D is unclear. The germline V gene encodes CDR1 SGHRS and CDR2 YFSETQ. CDR3 length: 15 residues. Trimming stripped 4 bases from V and 4 bases from J, with 15 bases between. DNA for the CDR3: TGCGCCAGCAGCCCGGCGGACGGCCGGTACAATGAGCAGTTCTTC. Its protein product is CASSPADGRYNEQFF.

The table lists this clonotype with a few counts. The J gene is TRBJ2-7, the V gene TRBV9; 14 nucleotides agree with TRBD2. With the DNA end fitting TRBJ2-5 better, the J assignment may be wrong. In germline, CDR1 is SGDLS, CDR2 YYNGEE. This CDR3 is built from 15 residues. CDR3 nucleotide sequence: TGTGCCAGCAGCATAGGGACTAGCGGGGGAGAGACCCAGTACTTC. Translation gives CASSIGTSGGETQYF.

The chain joins TRBV30 to TRBJ2-3; 8 nucleotides align to TRBD1. V gave up 3 bases and J gave up 4 bases; unmatched junction bases: 0. This CDR3 is built from 12 residues. Germline CDR1 is GTSNPN and CDR2 is SVGIG (reference sequence). The CDR3 is CAWRTGADTQYF. CDR3 sequence (DNA): TGTGCCTGGAGGACAGGGGCAGATACGCAGTATTTT.

This clonotype was counted only a few times. CDR3: CASSQDYIRASSYNSPLHF. The CDR3 DNA is TGCGCCAGCAGCCAAGATTATATCAGGGCGAGCTCCTATAATTCACCCCTCCACTTT. The V gene is TRBV4-3, the J gene TRBJ1-6, with D maybe TRBD1 (5 bases). V dropped 0 bases and J dropped 0 bases, with 15 bases sitting between them. This CDR3 has 19 amino acids. In germline, CDR1 is LGHNA, CDR2 YSLEER.

This clonotype was picked up a small number of times. V and J are TRBV12-3 or TRBV12-4 and TRBJ2-3, with 8 bases fitting TRBD1. This CDR3 has 16 residues. Losses at the gene ends were 4 bases for V and 0 bases for J; bases not matched to a gene: 6. CDR3 nucleotide sequence: TGTGCCAGCAGTTATGGACAGGGTCCAAGCACAGATACGCAGTATTTT. Translation: CASSYGQGPSTDTQYF.

The V and J genes are TRBV27 and TRBJ2-3; D ambiguous. Germline CDR1 MNHEY, CDR2 SMNVEV (reference sequence). V was shortened by 7 bases and J by 2 bases, with 16 bases between the two germline ends. The CDR3 is 15 residues long. The CDR3 loop reads CASNPTPESTDTQYF. CDR3 sequence (DNA): TGTGCCAGCAATCCAACCCCGGAGTCCACAGATACGCAGTATTTT.

This clonotype was observed at least ten times. V usage is TRBV7-2 and J usage is TRBJ2-5, with a possible D match to TRBD1 (6 bases). V lost 3 bases and J 3 bases, leaving 17 bases between the germline ends. Germline V lookup: CDR1 SGHTA, CDR2 FQGNSA. The CDR3 totals 16 residues. CDR3 protein: CASSFRLTGGEETQYF. Written as DNA, the CDR3 is TGTGCCAGCAGCTTTCGCTTGACTGGGGGCGAAGAGACCCAGTACTTC.

V gene TRBV4-2 combines with J gene TRBJ1-4, with D uncertain. Germline lookup yields CDR1 LGHNA and CDR2 YNFKEQ. The CDR3 sequence is 14 residues long. V was clipped by 0 bases and J by 3 bases, with 5 bases between them. CDR3 nucleotides: TGTGCCAGCAGCCAAGAGATATCTAATGAAAAACTGTTTTTT. It yields the protein CASSQEISNEKLFF.

This clonotype has just a few counts. A read error may account for a junction end that differs from germline. The chain joins TRBV4-3 to TRBJ2-3; perhaps TRBD1 as D (5 bases). The CDR3 runs to 15 residues. Looked up from germline, CDR1 is LGHNA and CDR2 is YSLEER. The CDR3 DNA reads TGCGCCAGCAGCGAAGACAGTGAGTATGCAGATACGCAGTATTTT. Its translation: CASSEDSEYADTQYF.

This clonotype has just a few counts. The chain uses TRBV4-1 and TRBJ1-4, with 7 bases identical to TRBD1. This CDR3 spans 16 amino acids. The germline V gene encodes CDR1 MGHRA and CDR2 YSYEKL. V gave up 5 bases and J gave up 0 bases; unmatched junction bases: 6. CDR3 DNA: TGCGCCAGCAGCGCCCGGGACAGCGCAACTAATGAAAAACTGTTTTTT. This encodes CASSARDSATNEKLFF.

This clonotype was counted only a few times. The chain links TRBV4-1 to TRBJ1-2; possibly TRBD1 for D (5 bases). This CDR3 region has 15 residues. V lost 0 bases and J 3 bases, leaving 11 bases between the germline ends. Per the germline V gene, CDR1 is MGHRA and CDR2 is YSYEKL. CDR3 nucleotide sequence: TGCGCCAGCAGCCAAGACAAGGGACGGTACTATGGCTACACCTTC. Its protein is CASSQDKGRYYGYTF.

The chain has TRBV5-1 and TRBJ1-2, with D perhaps matching TRBD1 (6 bases). The CDR3 runs to 14 residues. V was trimmed by 2 bases and J by 4 bases, leaving 12 bases between them. Germline lookup yields CDR1 SGHRS and CDR2 YFSETQ. The CDR3 loop is CASSFNRVSYGYTF. CDR3 nucleotide sequence: TGCGCCAGCAGCTTTAACAGGGTTTCCTATGGCTACACCTTC.

As for this clonotype: This may be a read error: a much more frequent sequence differs by one nucleotide. This sequence joins TRBV7-2 and TRBJ2-1, with no clear D. Germline V CDR1 and CDR2: SGHTA, FQGNSA. The CDR3 covers 14 residues. CDR3 loop: CVSSPLDRNNEQFF. In DNA, the CDR3 is TGTGTCAGCAGCCCTCTGGACCGAAACAATGAGCAGTTCTTC.